A selection of T cell receptor beta chains follows, all from one sample in a study of CD8+ T cells in alopecia areata. Some clones are missing from TCRdb's copy, which holds only in-frame ones; the method was immunoSEQ multiplex PCR. There are 200,000 to 250,000 clones in the sample; around 62% occur only once, and over 0.4% lies in the top ten. Material: CD4+ T cells sorted from blood, obtained at week 0. These receptors were taken from a human donor with alopecia areata. CDR3s include the opening cysteine and the closing phenylalanine or tryptophan. Each record gives: CDR3 protein, CDR3 DNA, J gene, D gene, V gene, clone size. The D gene is left open where the match is weak. Expanded clones are given a class, and other clones once, few, many or no size at all.

CDR3aa: CASSLRTGEAYEQYF
CDR3nt: TGCGCCAGCAGCCTCCGGACAGGGGAGGCCTACGAGCAGTACTTC
j_gene: TRBJ2-7
d_gene: TRBD1
v_gene: TRBV5-1
abundance: -

CDR3aa: CTSSGGIGPIQETQYF
CDR3nt: TGCACCAGCAGCGGGGGGATAGGACCCATCCAAGAGACCCAGTACTTC
j_gene: TRBJ2-5
d_gene: -
v_gene: TRBV1
abundance: -

CDR3aa: CASQGYNSPLHF
CDR3nt: TGTGCCAGCCAGGGTTATAATTCACCCCTCCACTTT
j_gene: TRBJ1-6
d_gene: -
v_gene: TRBV2
abundance: -

CDR3aa: CSVEDRQDFSSGANVLTF
CDR3nt: TGCAGCGTTGAAGATCGGCAGGACTTTTCCTCTGGGGCCAACGTCCTGACTTTC
j_gene: TRBJ2-6
d_gene: -
v_gene: TRBV29-1
abundance: -

CDR3aa: CASSSEQAGNTEAFF
CDR3nt: TGTGCCAGCAGTTCTGAACAGGCGGGTAACACTGAAGCTTTCTTT
j_gene: TRBJ1-1
d_gene: -
v_gene: TRBV6-5
abundance: -

CDR3aa: CASSPRTGWRTEAFF
CDR3nt: TGTGCCAGCAGTCCCCGGACTGGGTGGCGGACTGAAGCTTTCTTT
j_gene: TRBJ1-1
d_gene: -
v_gene: TRBV27
abundance: -

CDR3aa: CASSDPIWGDEQYF
CDR3nt: TGTGCCAGCAGTGACCCCATATGGGGCGACGAGCAGTACTTC
j_gene: TRBJ2-7
d_gene: -
v_gene: TRBV2
abundance: -

CDR3aa: CASSPTPKNTEAFF
CDR3nt: TGTGCCAGCAGCCCCACCCCAAAGAACACTGAAGCTTTCTTT
j_gene: TRBJ1-1
d_gene: -
v_gene: TRBV5-6
abundance: -

CDR3aa: CASRKEGTNEKLFF
CDR3nt: TGTGCCAGCAGGAAGGAGGGAACTAATGAAAAACTGTTTTTT
j_gene: TRBJ1-4
d_gene: -
v_gene: TRBV2
abundance: few

CDR3aa: CASSELHQPGLKYSPLHF
CDR3nt: TGTGCCAGCAGTGAACTCCATCAACCGGGACTTAAGTATTCACCCCTCCACTTT
j_gene: TRBJ1-6
d_gene: -
v_gene: TRBV25-1
abundance: -

CDR3aa: CASSQPKTGGANAETDTQYF
CDR3nt: TGCGCCAGCAGTCAACCTAAGACAGGGGGCGCGAATGCTGAGACAGATACGCAGTATTTT
j_gene: TRBJ2-3
d_gene: TRBD1
v_gene: TRBV23-1
abundance: few

CDR3aa: CASSDRRNTEAFF
CDR3nt: TGTGCCAGTAGTGACAGGCGGAACACTGAAGCTTTCTTT
j_gene: TRBJ1-1
d_gene: -
v_gene: TRBV19
abundance: -

CDR3aa: CSVEKTEPQFF
CDR3nt: TGCAGCGTGGAGAAGACAGAGCCCCAGTTCTTC
j_gene: TRBJ2-1
d_gene: -
v_gene: TRBV29-1
abundance: few

CDR3aa: CASKRGGGYNEQFF
CDR3nt: TGTGCCAGCAAGAGGGGGGGAGGATACAATGAGCAGTTCTTC
j_gene: TRBJ2-1
d_gene: -
v_gene: TRBV2
abundance: -

CDR3aa: CATQRESGSEQFF
CDR3nt: TGTGCCACTCAGAGAGAGAGCGGTAGTGAGCAGTTCTTC
j_gene: TRBJ2-1
d_gene: -
v_gene: TRBV5-4
abundance: -

CDR3aa: CATSPGVRELFF
CDR3nt: TGTGCCACCTCACCGGGGGTACGGGAGCTGTTTTTT
j_gene: TRBJ2-2
d_gene: -
v_gene: TRBV2
abundance: -

CDR3aa: CASTPVGAAPHPSYGYTF
CDR3nt: TGTGCCAGCACCCCCGTTGGGGCGGCTCCTCACCCATCCTATGGCTACACCTTC
j_gene: TRBJ1-2
d_gene: -
v_gene: TRBV28
abundance: -

CDR3aa: CASSPNLGTGNTIYF
CDR3nt: TGCGCCAGCAGCCCCAACTTAGGAACTGGAAACACCATATATTTT
j_gene: TRBJ1-3
d_gene: -
v_gene: TRBV5-1
abundance: few

CDR3aa: CSAGTVTNYGYTF
CDR3nt: TGCAGCGCCGGGACAGTAACTAACTATGGCTACACCTTC
j_gene: TRBJ1-2
d_gene: TRBD1
v_gene: TRBV29-1
abundance: few

CDR3aa: CASSEVVGLVNTEAFF
CDR3nt: TGTGCCAGCAGTGAAGTGGTCGGCCTAGTGAACACTGAAGCTTTCTTT
j_gene: TRBJ1-1
d_gene: -
v_gene: TRBV6-1
abundance: -

CDR3aa: CASRSTGTGGWEAFF
CDR3nt: TGTGCCAGCAGGAGCACCGGGACAGGGGGCTGGGAAGCTTTCTTT
j_gene: TRBJ1-1
d_gene: TRBD1
v_gene: TRBV6-5
abundance: -

CDR3aa: CASRPAGSGEQYF
CDR3nt: TGCGCCAGCCGGCCAGCGGGGTCGGGCGAGCAGTACTTC
j_gene: TRBJ2-7
d_gene: TRBD2
v_gene: TRBV5-1
abundance: -

CDR3aa: CASSDKGKSYEQYF
CDR3nt: TGTGCCAGCAGTGATAAGGGGAAGAGCTACGAGCAGTACTTC
j_gene: TRBJ2-7
d_gene: -
v_gene: TRBV25-1
abundance: -

CDR3aa: CASSSTGEWTQYF
CDR3nt: TGTGCCAGCAGTTCTACAGGGGAGTGGACGCAGTATTTT
j_gene: TRBJ2-3
d_gene: TRBD1
v_gene: TRBV27
abundance: few

CDR3aa: CASSLFTSGLAGDTQYF
CDR3nt: TGTGCCAGCAGCTTATTTACTAGCGGGCTCGCAGGAGATACGCAGTATTTT
j_gene: TRBJ2-3
d_gene: TRBD2
v_gene: TRBV7-2
abundance: -

CDR3aa: CASSLGYRVEADTQYF
CDR3nt: TGCGCCAGCAGCTTGGGATACAGGGTGGAGGCAGATACGCAGTATTTT
j_gene: TRBJ2-3
d_gene: -
v_gene: TRBV5-1
abundance: -

CDR3aa: CASSDQGAGGNQPQHF
CDR3nt: TGTGCCAGCTCCGATCAGGGGGCCGGGGGCAATCAGCCCCAGCATTTT
j_gene: TRBJ1-5
d_gene: TRBD1
v_gene: TRBV18
abundance: few

CDR3aa: CASSLGAQETQYF
CDR3nt: TGTGCCAGCAGCTTAGGCGCGCAAGAGACCCAGTACTTC
j_gene: TRBJ2-5
d_gene: -
v_gene: TRBV11-2
abundance: -